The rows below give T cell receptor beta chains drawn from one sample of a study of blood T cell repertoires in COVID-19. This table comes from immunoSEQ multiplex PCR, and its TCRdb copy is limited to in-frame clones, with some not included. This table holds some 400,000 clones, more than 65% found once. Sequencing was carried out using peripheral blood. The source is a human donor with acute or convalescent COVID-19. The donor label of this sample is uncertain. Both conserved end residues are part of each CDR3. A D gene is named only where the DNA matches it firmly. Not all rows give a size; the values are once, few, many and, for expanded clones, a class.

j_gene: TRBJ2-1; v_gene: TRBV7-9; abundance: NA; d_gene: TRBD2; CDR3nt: TGTGCCAGCAAATTGTTAGCGGGAGTCAACAATGAGCAGTTCTTC; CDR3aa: CASKLLAGVNNEQFF
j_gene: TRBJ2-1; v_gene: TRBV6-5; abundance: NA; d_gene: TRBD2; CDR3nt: TGTGCCAGCAGTAAAAGCGGGAGGGTTAATGAGCAGTTCTTC; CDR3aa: CASSKSGRVNEQFF
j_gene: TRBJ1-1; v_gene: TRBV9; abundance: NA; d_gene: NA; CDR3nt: TGTGCCAGCAGAATAACACAGTCTTCTGAAGCTTTCTTT; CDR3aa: CASRITQSSEAFF
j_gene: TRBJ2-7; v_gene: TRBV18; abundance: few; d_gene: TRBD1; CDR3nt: TGTGCCAGCTCGCGGGGACAGGGGTACGAGCAGTACTTC; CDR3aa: CASSRGQGYEQYF
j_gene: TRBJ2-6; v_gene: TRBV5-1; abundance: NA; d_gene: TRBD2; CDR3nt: TGCGCCAGCAGCCGGGAGGCTGGGGCCAACGTCCTGACTTTC; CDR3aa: CASSREAGANVLTF
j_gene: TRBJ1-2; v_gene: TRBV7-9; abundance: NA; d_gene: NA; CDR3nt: TGTGCCAGCAGCCTACCCACGACGGGATACTATGGCTACACCTTC; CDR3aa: CASSLPTTGYYGYTF
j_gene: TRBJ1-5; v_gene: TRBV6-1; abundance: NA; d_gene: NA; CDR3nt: TGTGCCAGCAGGGAAGGGGGGCTATATCAGCCCCAGCATTTT; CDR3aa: CASREGGLYQPQHF
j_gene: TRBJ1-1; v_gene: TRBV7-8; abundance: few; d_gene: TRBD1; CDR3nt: TGTGCCAGCAGCTTCCAGACAGGGTTGAACACTGAAGCTTTCTTT; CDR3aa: CASSFQTGLNTEAFF
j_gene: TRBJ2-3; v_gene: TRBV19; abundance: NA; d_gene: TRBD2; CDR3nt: TGTGCCAGTAGCGGGGGGGCCTGGTTTACAGATACGCAGTATTTT; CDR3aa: CASSGGAWFTDTQYF
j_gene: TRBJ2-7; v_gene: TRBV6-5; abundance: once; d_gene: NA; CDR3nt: TGTGCCAGCACCAAGCTTTCCGAGCAGTACTTC; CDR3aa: CASTKLSEQYF
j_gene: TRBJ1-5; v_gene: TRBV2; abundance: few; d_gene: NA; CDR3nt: TGTGCCAGCAGCCGGGACACCAATCAGCCCCAGCATTTT; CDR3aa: CASSRDTNQPQHF
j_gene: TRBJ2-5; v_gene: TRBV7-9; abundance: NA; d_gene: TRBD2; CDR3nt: TGTGCCAGCAGCTGGACTAGCGGGGGGCAAGAGACCCAGTACTTC; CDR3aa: CASSWTSGGQETQYF
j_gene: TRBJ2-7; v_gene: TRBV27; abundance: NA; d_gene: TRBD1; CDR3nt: TGTGCCAGCAGTCCGGGACAGACCTACGAGCAGTACTTC; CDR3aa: CASSPGQTYEQYF
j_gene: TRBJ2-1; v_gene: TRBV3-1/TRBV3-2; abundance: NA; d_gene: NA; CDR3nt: TGTGCCAGCAGCCTGGCCGGCGGAACGGGGGAGCAGTTCTTC; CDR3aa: CASSLAGGTGEQFF
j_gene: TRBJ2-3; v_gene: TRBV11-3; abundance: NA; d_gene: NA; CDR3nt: TGTGCCAGCAGCTTAGATGGCTCAAATACGCAGTATTTT; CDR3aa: CASSLDGSNTQYF
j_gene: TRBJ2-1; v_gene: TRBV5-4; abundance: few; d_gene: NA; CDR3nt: TGTGCCAGCAACCGGGACTCCAATGAGCAGTTCTTC; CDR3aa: CASNRDSNEQFF
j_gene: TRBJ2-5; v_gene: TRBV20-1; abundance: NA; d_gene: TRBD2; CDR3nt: TGCAGTGCTAGTCCGTCGCGAGCGGGAGGTCGGGAGACCCAGTACTTC; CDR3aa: CSASPSRAGGRETQYF
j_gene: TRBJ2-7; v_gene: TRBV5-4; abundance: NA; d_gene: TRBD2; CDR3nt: TGTGCCAGCAGCCCGGCGGGGGGGGGCAGGTACGAGCAGTACTTC; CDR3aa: CASSPAGGGRYEQYF
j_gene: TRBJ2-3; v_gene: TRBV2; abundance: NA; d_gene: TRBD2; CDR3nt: TGTGCCAGCAGTCCCGCAAAGCGGGGGGGGCAAGATACGCAGTATTTT; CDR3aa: CASSPAKRGGQDTQYF
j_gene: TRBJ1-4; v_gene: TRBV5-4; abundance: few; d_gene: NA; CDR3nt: TGTGCCACCACGGAAGGAGGGGTACCTAATGAAAAACTGTTTTTT; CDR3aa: CATTEGGVPNEKLFF
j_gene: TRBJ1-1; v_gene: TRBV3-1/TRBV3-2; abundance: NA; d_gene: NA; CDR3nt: TGTGCCAGCAGCCAGGGTACAGGACCGAGCACTGAAGCTTTCTTT; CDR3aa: CASSQGTGPSTEAFF
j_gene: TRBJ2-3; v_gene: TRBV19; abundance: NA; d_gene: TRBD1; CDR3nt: TGTGCCAGTAGAGCCGGGACAGGGATCCTAGGGCTGGGCACAGATACGCAGTATTTT; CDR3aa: CASRAGTGILGLGTDTQYF
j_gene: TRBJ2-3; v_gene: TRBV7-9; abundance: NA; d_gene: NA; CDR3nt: TGTGCCAGCAGCTCGCTTCGGGGGACGCAGTATTTT; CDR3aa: CASSSLRGTQYF
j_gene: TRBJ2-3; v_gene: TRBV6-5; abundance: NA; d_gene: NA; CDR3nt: TGTGCCAGCAGTTCAGGACAGAGCACAGATACGCAGTATTTT; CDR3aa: CASSSGQSTDTQYF
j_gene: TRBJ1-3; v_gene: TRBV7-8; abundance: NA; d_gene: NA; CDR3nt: TGTGCCAGCAGCTTCCCAGGGGTGGCCTCTGGAAACACCATATATTTT; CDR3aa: CASSFPGVASGNTIYF
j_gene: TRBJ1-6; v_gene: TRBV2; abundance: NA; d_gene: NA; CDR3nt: TGTGCCAGCAGACCGCGGGGCGCATATAATTCACCCCTCCACTTT; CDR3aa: CASRPRGAYNSPLHF
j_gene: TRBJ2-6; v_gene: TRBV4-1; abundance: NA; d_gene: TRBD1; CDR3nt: TGCGCCAGCAGCCCCTCCGGGACAGGGGCACCCAACGTCCTGACTTTC; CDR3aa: CASSPSGTGAPNVLTF